These 3 T cell receptor beta chains share one sample of origin, sequenced in a study of chemoradiotherapy in HPV16-positive cancers. TCRdb's copy holds only in-frame clones and misses some; the assay was immunoSEQ multiplex PCR. Of roughly 19,000 clones detected, approximately 86% appear once; the ten largest clones hold approximately 4.3%. This specimen was blood, taken from a patient who underwent chemoradiotherapy. The receptors shown here come from a human donor with HPV-associated anogenital cancer.

The V and J genes are TRBV7-3 and TRBJ2-5, with 9 bases lining up with TRBD1. J was trimmed by 5 bases and V by 5 bases; bases with no gene match: 9. The CDR3 sequence is 15 residues long. Germline CDR1 and CDR2: SGHTA and FQGTGA. CDR3 coding DNA: TGTGCCAGCAGCCCATCCCGGACAGGGGAGGAGACCCAGTACTTC. This gives the protein CASSPSRTGEETQYF.

The J gene is TRBJ2-3, the V gene TRBV4-1; tentative D call: TRBD1 (5 bases). The V gene lost 0 bases and the J gene lost 5 bases, with 12 bases spanning the gap. Germline assignment: CDR1 MGHRA and CDR2 YSYEKL. This CDR3 comprises 15 residues. CDR3: CASSQEGQRVDTQYF. In nucleotides, the CDR3 is TGCGCCAGCAGCCAAGAGGGGCAAAGGGTAGATACGCAGTATTTT.

This clone was picked up one time. The chain joins TRBV7-8 to TRBJ2-1; tentatively, D is TRBD2 (6 bases). Germline V gives CDR1 SGHVS, CDR2 FQNEAQ. The CDR3 contains 17 residues. With 5 bases removed from V and 10 bases from J, the gap between germline ends came to 27 bases. This CDR3 is CASSPRDWKPGYGEQFF. The DNA of the CDR3 is TGTGCCAGCAGCCCACGGGACTGGAAACCGGGTTACGGCGAGCAGTTCTTC.